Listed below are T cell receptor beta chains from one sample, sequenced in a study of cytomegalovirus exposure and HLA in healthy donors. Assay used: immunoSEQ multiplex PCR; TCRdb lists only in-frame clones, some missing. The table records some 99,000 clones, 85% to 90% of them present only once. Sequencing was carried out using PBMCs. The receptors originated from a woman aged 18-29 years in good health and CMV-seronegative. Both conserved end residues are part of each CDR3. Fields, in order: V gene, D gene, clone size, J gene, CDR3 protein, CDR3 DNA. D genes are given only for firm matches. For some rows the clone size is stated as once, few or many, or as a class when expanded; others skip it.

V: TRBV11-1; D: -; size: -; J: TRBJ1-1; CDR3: CASSLDSHNMNTEAFF; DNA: TGTGCCAGCAGCTTAGATTCCCACAATATGAACACTGAAGCTTTCTTT
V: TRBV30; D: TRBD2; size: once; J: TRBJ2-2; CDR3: CAWSLAGVNTGELFF; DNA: TGTGCCTGGAGTTTGGCGGGAGTTAACACCGGGGAGCTGTTTTTT
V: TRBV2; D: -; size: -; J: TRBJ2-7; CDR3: CASKAQGIHEQYF; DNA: TGTGCCAGCAAAGCGCAGGGTATCCACGAGCAGTACTTC
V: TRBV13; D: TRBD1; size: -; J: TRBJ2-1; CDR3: CASSSIATGNEQFF; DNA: TGTGCCAGCAGCTCGATAGCGACAGGGAATGAGCAGTTCTTC
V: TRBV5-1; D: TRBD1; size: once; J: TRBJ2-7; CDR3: CASSLGPRDRDYEQYF; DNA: TGCGCCAGCAGCTTGGGCCCCCGGGACAGGGACTACGAGCAGTACTTC
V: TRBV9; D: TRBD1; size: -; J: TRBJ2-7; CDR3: CASSRLGDRGYEQYF; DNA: TGTGCCAGCAGCCGCTTGGGGGACAGGGGTTACGAGCAGTACTTC
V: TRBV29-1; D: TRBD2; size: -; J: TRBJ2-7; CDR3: CSVALAGNYEQYF; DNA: TGCAGCGTTGCACTAGCGGGAAACTACGAGCAGTACTTC
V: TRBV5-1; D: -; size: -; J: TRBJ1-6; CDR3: CASRKDSSSYNSPLHF; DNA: TGCGCCAGCAGAAAGGACAGTTCCTCCTATAATTCACCCCTCCACTTT
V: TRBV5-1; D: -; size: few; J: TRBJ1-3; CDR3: CASSPDSARAGNTIYF; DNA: TGCGCCAGCAGCCCCGATTCGGCCAGGGCTGGAAACACCATATATTTT
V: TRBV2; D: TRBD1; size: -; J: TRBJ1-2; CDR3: CATNSYPRQGSGGGYTF; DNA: TGTGCCACCAATTCCTATCCCCGCCAGGGCTCAGGGGGAGGCTACACCTTC
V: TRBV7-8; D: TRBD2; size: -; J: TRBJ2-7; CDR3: CASSITGGGPYEQYF; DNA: TGTGCCAGCAGCATTACTGGGGGGGGACCCTACGAGCAGTACTTC
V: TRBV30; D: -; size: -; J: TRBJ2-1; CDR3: CAWSPASSSYNEQFF; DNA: TGTGCCTGGAGTCCGGCTAGCAGCTCCTACAATGAGCAGTTCTTC
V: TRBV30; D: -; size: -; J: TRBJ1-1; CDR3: CAWSVPETAEAFF; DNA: TGTGCCTGGAGTGTACCGGAGACAGCTGAAGCTTTCTTT
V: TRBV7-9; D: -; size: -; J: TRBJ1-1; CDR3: CASSLGPTEAFF; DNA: TGTGCCAGCAGCCTTGGGCCAACTGAAGCTTTCTTT
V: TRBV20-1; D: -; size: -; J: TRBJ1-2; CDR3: CSAALADTF; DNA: TGCAGTGCTGCTCTAGCGGACACCTTC
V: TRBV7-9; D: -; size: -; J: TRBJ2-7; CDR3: CASSGRRGYEQYF; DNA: TGTGCCAGCAGCGGCCGCAGAGGCTACGAGCAGTACTTC
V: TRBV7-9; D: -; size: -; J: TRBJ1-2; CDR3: CASSLDRVGDGYTF; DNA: TGTGCCAGCAGCTTAGATCGGGTCGGAGATGGCTACACCTTC
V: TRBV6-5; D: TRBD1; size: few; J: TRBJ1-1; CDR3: CASSYAPGQGNTEAFF; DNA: TGTGCCAGCAGTTACGCCCCGGGACAGGGGAACACTGAAGCTTTCTTT
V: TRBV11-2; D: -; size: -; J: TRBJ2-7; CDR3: CASSRAWRGTYEQYF; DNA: TGTGCCAGCTCCCGTGCTTGGCGGGGAACCTACGAGCAGTACTTC
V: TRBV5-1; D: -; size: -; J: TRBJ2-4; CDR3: CASSLATDNIQYF; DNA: TGCGCCAGCAGCTTGGCGACAGATAACATTCAGTACTTC
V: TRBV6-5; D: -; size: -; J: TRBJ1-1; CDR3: CASRFQYRLHTEAFF; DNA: TGTGCCAGCAGGTTCCAATACAGGTTACACACTGAAGCTTTCTTT
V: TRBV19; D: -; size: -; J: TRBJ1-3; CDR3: CASSPWERMSSGNTIYF; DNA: TGTGCCAGTAGTCCCTGGGAGCGGATGAGCTCTGGAAACACCATATATTTT
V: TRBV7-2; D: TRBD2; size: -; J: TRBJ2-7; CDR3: CASSWTSGAYEQYF; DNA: TGTGCCAGCAGCTGGACTAGCGGGGCCTACGAGCAGTACTTC
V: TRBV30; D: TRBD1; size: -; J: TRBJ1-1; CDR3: CAWSAGQGKAFF; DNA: TGTGCCTGGAGTGCGGGACAGGGGAAAGCTTTCTTT
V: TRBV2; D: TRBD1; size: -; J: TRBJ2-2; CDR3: CASTGTGPGELFF; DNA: TGTGCCAGCACTGGGACAGGGCCCGGGGAGCTGTTTTTT
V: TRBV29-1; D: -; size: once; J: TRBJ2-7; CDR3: CSVEDKGVYEQYF; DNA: TGCAGCGTTGAAGATAAGGGGGTCTACGAGCAGTACTTC
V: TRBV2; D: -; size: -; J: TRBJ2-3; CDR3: CASSENRATTDTQYF; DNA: TGTGCCAGCAGTGAAAACAGGGCGACCACAGATACGCAGTATTTT
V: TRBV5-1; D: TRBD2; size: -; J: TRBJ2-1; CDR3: CASSSQGLAGGRDEQFF; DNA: TGCGCCAGCAGCTCCCAGGGACTAGCGGGAGGGAGAGATGAGCAGTTCTTC
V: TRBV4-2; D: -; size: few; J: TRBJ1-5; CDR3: CASSQDPTPPQHF; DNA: TGTGCCAGCAGCCAAGATCCCACTCCGCCCCAGCATTTT
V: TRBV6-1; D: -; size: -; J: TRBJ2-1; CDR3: CASSVNPLVNEQFF; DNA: TGTGCCAGCAGTGTGAACCCCTTAGTAAATGAGCAGTTCTTC
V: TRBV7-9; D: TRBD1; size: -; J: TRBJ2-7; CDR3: CASSRGTGGGEQYF; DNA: TGTGCCAGCAGCCGCGGGACAGGGGGCGGCGAGCAGTACTTC
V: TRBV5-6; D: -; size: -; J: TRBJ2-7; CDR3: CASSLEGGPNYEQYF; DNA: TGTGCCAGCAGCTTGGAGGGGGGGCCCAACTACGAGCAGTACTTC
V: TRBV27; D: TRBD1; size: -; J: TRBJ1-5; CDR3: CASSLSQGEQPQHF; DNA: TGTGCCAGCAGTCTATCACAGGGGGAGCAGCCCCAGCATTTT
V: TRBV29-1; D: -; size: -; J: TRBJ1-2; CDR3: CSVHRNYGYTF; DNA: TGCAGCGTTCACAGGAACTATGGCTACACCTTC
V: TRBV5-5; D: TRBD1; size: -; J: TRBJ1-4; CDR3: CASSRGQGDEKLFF; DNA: TGTGCCAGCAGCCGGGGACAGGGGGATGAAAAACTGTTTTTT
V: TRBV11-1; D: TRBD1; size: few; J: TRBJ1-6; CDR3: CASSTMTGSNSPLHF; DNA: TGTGCCAGCAGCACAATGACAGGGAGCAATTCACCCCTCCACTTT
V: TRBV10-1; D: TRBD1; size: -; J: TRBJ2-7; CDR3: CASSEGQGSYEQYF; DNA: TGCGCCAGCAGTGAGGGACAGGGCTCCTACGAGCAGTACTTC
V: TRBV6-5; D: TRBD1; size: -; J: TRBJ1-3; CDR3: CASSTDRGLGNTIYF; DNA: TGTGCCAGCAGTACCGACAGGGGGCTTGGAAACACCATATATTTT
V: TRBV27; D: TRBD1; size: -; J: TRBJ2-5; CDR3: CASSSGQGPGETQYF; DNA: TGTGCCAGCAGTTCCGGACAGGGGCCGGGGGAGACCCAGTACTTC
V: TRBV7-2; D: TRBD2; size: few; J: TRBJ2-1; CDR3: CASSRLAGGSEQFF; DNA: TGTGCCAGCAGTAGACTAGCGGGAGGGAGTGAGCAGTTCTTC
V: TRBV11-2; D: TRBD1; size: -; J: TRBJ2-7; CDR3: CASSRGQALSYEQYF; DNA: TGTGCCAGCAGCCGCGGACAGGCTCTATCCTACGAGCAGTACTTC